Shown below are 19 T cell receptor beta chains from a single sample sequenced in a study of blood T cell repertoires in COVID-19. Method: immunoSEQ multiplex PCR; TCRdb's copy keeps in-frame clones and lacks some. The sample lists around 170,000 clones, roughly 80% occurring once. Sequenced material: PBMCs or T cells enriched from blood (not recorded which). The source is a middle-aged man who had recovered from COVID-19.

The rearrangement joins TRBV19 to TRBJ1-6; 7 bases map to TRBD1. With 6 bases clipped from V and 10 bases from J, the junction kept 9 bases outside the gene matches. CDR3 length: 14 amino acids. Germline lookup yields CDR1 LNHDA and CDR2 SQIVND (reference sequence). CDR3 coding DNA: TGTGCCAGTAGCAACCGGGACAGCATATCACCCCTCCACTTT. It specifies CASSNRDSISPLHF.

This clone was detected only once. The V gene is TRBV19, the J gene TRBJ2-7; D possibly corresponds to TRBD1 (6 bases). Germline V lookup: CDR1 LNHDA, CDR2 SQIVND (reference sequence). V was cut by 5 bases and J by 3 bases, with 14 bases left in between. The CDR3 consists of 14 residues. CDR3 sequence: CASSGRLDSYEQYF. In DNA, the CDR3 is TGTGCCAGTAGTGGGCGATTGGACAGCTACGAGCAGTACTTC.

The rearrangement joins TRBV27 to TRBJ1-6; 7 nucleotides match TRBD1. CDR3 size: 14 residues. V lost 3 bases and J lost 10; bases outside the gene matches: 6. From germline, CDR1 is MNHEY and CDR2 SMNVEV (reference sequence). The CDR3 region is CASSLTGLRSPLHF. The CDR3 DNA reads as TGTGCCAGCAGTTTGACAGGGTTGCGATCACCCCTCCACTTT.

This chain links TRBV7-8 with TRBJ2-5; weak D call: TRBD1 (5 bases). The CDR3 extends over 16 amino acids. Trimming left V 7 bases short and J 7 bases short, with 25 bases between. Germline V gene data show CDR1 as SGHVS and CDR2 as FQNEAQ. The CDR3 bases are TGTGCCAGCACACCCCGCAGGGCGACACGGAATCGGACCCAGTACTTC. Protein sequence: CASTPRRATRNRTQYF.

The genes are TRBV4-2 and TRBJ2-1, with 11 bases matching TRBD2. The CDR3 covers 18 residues. After removal of 0 bases from V and 7 bases from J, the junction contained 11 bases not matched to a gene. Per germline, CDR1 LGHNA and CDR2 YNFKEQ. Here the CDR3 reads CASSQDPATSGGGNEQFF. As DNA, the CDR3 is TGTGCCAGCAGCCAAGATCCCGCAACTAGCGGGGGTGGAAATGAGCAGTTCTTC.

This clone is a singleton in its sample. The chain employs TRBV28 and TRBJ1-2; D is possibly TRBD1 (5 bases). V lost 3 bases, J lost 4 bases, and 9 bases lay in between. The length of the CDR3 is 13 residues. CDR1 and CDR2 from the germline V gene are MDHEN and SYDVKM. In DNA, the CDR3 is TGTGCCAGCAGTTTGCAGGGCGGCTATGGCTACACCTTC. This translates into CASSLQGGYGYTF.

The chain carries TRBV7-3 and TRBJ2-1, with a tentative D call TRBD1 (7 bases). The CDR3 is 14 amino acids. V was pared by 4 bases and J by 3 bases, with 10 bases between. Germline CDR1 SGHTA, CDR2 FQGTGA. CDR3 sequence reads: CASSYRGGYNEQFF. The CDR3 nucleotides are TGTGCCAGCAGCTACAGGGGAGGCTACAATGAGCAGTTCTTC.

The genes are TRBV4-1 and TRBJ1-6, with D uncertain. This CDR3 is 15 amino acids long. Germline assignment: CDR1 MGHRA and CDR2 YSYEKL. The V gene lost 4 bases and the J gene lost 11 bases, with 18 bases spanning the gap. The CDR3 DNA is TGCGCCAGCAGCCCCCCCGGGAATAGGTGGGCACCCCTCCACTTT. Its translation: CASSPPGNRWAPLHF.

The rearrangement uses TRBV18 and TRBJ1-5; TRBD1 aligns across 7 bases. Looked up from germline, CDR1 is KGHSH and CDR2 is LQKENI. The CDR3 totals 15 residues. V lost 5 bases to trimming and J lost 0 bases; unmatched junction nucleotides: 4. CDR3 loop: CASSTGTDSNQPQHF. The CDR3, as DNA: TGTGCCAGCTCAACAGGGACAGATAGCAATCAGCCCCAGCATTTT. Full variable domain (outside the CDR3, taken from reference TRBV18 and TRBJ1-5): NAGVMQNPRHLVRRRGQEARLRCSPMKGHSHVYWYRQLPEEGLKFMVYLQKENIIDESGMPKERFSAEFPKEGPSILRIQQVVRGDSAAYFCASSTGTDSNQPQHFGDGTRLSIL.

V gene TRBV11-2 combines with J gene TRBJ2-3; weak D call: TRBD1 (6 bases). Germline V gene lookup returns CDR1 SGHAT and CDR2 FQNNGV. The CDR3 length is 14 residues. Trimming took 5 bases from V and 3 from J, leaving 12 bases between them. For the CDR3, the DNA is TGTGCCAGCAGCGCCAGGGGCGGAACAGATACGCAGTATTTT. This encodes CASSARGGTDTQYF.

V gene TRBV6-5 combines with J gene TRBJ1-4; the D is unclear. Germline CDR1 and CDR2: MNHEY and SVGAGI. V was cut by 6 bases and J by 0 bases, with 8 bases left in between. The CDR3 covers 14 residues. CDR3 sequence reads: CASRGSATNEKLFF. The DNA for the CDR3 is TGTGCCAGCAGGGGGAGTGCAACTAATGAAAAACTGTTTTTT.

This sequence joins TRBV19 and TRBJ1-5; 7 bases map to TRBD1. With 2 bases clipped from V and 1 base from J, the junction kept 5 bases outside the gene matches. The germline CDR1 and CDR2 sequences are LNHDA and SQIVND (reference sequence). CDR3 length: 16 amino acids. The CDR3 sequence: CASSILPGQSNQPQHF. CDR3 coding DNA: TGTGCCAGTAGTATACTCCCGGGACAGAGCAATCAGCCCCAGCATTTT.

This clone was observed a handful of times. The V call is TRBV9, the J call TRBJ1-1, with 7 bases identical to TRBD1. This CDR3 comprises 17 residues. Germline trimming cut 3 bases from V and 2 bases from J; bases unmatched to any gene: 13. Germline V gene sequence: CDR1 SGDLS, CDR2 YYNGEE. CDR3 sequence (DNA): TGTGCCAGCAGCGAAAATCACCAGGGACAGATAAACACTGAAGCTTTCTTT. Amino acids: CASSENHQGQINTEAFF.

The V and J genes are TRBV28 and TRBJ1-5, with D perhaps TRBD1 (6 bases). Germline loops: CDR1 MDHEN, CDR2 SYDVKM. Trimming left V 3 bases short and J 2 bases short, with 17 bases between. The CDR3 has 17 residues. The CDR3 protein is CASSLINRVGGNQPQHF. CDR3 sequence (DNA): TGTGCCAGCAGTTTGATTAACAGGGTCGGTGGCAATCAGCCCCAGCATTTT.

The chain carries TRBV3-1 (or the pseudogene TRBV3-2) and TRBJ2-5, with 9 bases aligning to TRBD1. J gave up 7 bases and V 4 bases, and 10 bases lay outside the gene matches. Germline CDR1 and CDR2: LGHDT and YNNKEL (reference sequence). This CDR3 spans 15 amino acids. The CDR3 here is CASSRTTGGTGTQYF. DNA of the CDR3: TGTGCCAGCAGCCGTACGACAGGGGGGACCGGGACCCAGTACTTC.

J is TRBJ2-1 and V is TRBV30; 10 positions agree with TRBD2. Germline assignment: CDR1 GTSNPN and CDR2 SVGIG (reference sequence). J lost 9 bases, V lost 4 bases, and 3 bases had no gene match. CDR3 length: 12 residues. The CDR3 is CAWNLAGAEQFF. In nucleotides, the CDR3 is TGTGCCTGGAACCTAGCGGGGGCTGAGCAGTTCTTC.

This chain uses TRBV5-1 with TRBJ1-1, with 7 bases aligning to TRBD1. V gave up 3 bases and J gave up 1 base; unmatched junction bases: 3. The germline CDR1 and CDR2 sequences are SGHRS and YFSETQ. This CDR3 has 14 residues. DNA for the CDR3: TGCGCCAGCAGCTCCGGGACAGCGAACACTGAAGCTTTCTTT. As protein: CASSSGTANTEAFF.

The chain couples TRBV11-3 to TRBJ1-1; D gene unclear. This CDR3 region has 13 residues. The germline V gene has CDR1 SGHNT and CDR2 YENEEA. V was shortened by 2 bases and J by 1 base, with 5 bases between the two germline ends. DNA of the CDR3: TGTGCCAGCAGCTTACTAACGAACACTGAAGCTTTCTTT. Its protein product is CASSLLTNTEAFF.

This chain connects TRBV18 to TRBJ2-7; TRBD1 matches at 8 bases. This CDR3 is 14 amino acids long. Germline assignment: CDR1 KGHSH and CDR2 LQKENI. V shed 3 bases and J 6 bases; nucleotides not matched to a gene: 7. Written as DNA, the CDR3 is TGTGCCAGCTCACCCTTGGACAGGGAGGTCGAGCAGTACTTC. Its protein is CASSPLDREVEQYF. Using reference TRBV18 and TRBJ2-7 for the parts outside the CDR3, the full variable domain is NAGVMQNPRHLVRRRGQEARLRCSPMKGHSHVYWYRQLPEEGLKFMVYLQKENIIDESGMPKERFSAEFPKEGPSILRIQQVVRGDSAAYFCASSPLDREVEQYFGPGTRLTVT.